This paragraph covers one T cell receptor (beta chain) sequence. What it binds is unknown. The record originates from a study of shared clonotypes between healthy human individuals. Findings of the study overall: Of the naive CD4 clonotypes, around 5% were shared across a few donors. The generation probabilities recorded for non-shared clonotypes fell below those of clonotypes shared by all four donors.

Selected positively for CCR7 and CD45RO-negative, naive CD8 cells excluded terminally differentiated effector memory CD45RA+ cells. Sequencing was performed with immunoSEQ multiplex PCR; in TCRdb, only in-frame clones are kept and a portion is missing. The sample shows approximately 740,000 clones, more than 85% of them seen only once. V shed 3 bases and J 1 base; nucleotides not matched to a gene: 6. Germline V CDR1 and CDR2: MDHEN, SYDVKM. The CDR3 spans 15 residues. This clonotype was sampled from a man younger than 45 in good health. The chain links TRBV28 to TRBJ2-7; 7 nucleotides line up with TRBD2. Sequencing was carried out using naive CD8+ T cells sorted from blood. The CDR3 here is CASSFGGSVSYEQYF. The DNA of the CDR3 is TGTGCCAGCAGTTTCGGCGGGAGCGTTTCCTACGAGCAGTACTTC.